The 27 T cell receptor beta chains given below trace back to one sample, sequenced in a study of cytomegalovirus exposure and HLA in healthy donors. Researchers ran the PCR with 60 Vbeta and 13 Jbeta primers. Some clones are missing from TCRdb's copy, which holds only in-frame ones; the method was immunoSEQ multiplex PCR. The sample lists hundreds of thousands of clones, approximately 70% occurring once. The sample was PBMCs. These receptors all stem from a man between 35 and 55 years old in good health and CMV-seropositive.

This clone has just one count. The J gene is TRBJ1-1, the V gene TRBV9; no firm D call. The CDR3 contains 15 residues. Trimming left V 2 bases short and J 1 base short, with 12 bases between. From germline, CDR1 is SGDLS and CDR2 YYNGEE. CDR3 nucleotide sequence: TGTGCCAGCAGCGTTCAGCCCCGGAGGAACACTGAAGCTTTCTTT. Its translation: CASSVQPRRNTEAFF.

The V call is TRBV9, the J call TRBJ2-7; TRBD2 might be the D (6 bases). Germline CDR1 is SGDLS and CDR2 is YYNGEE. Trimming shortened V by 0 bases and J by 2 bases, and 12 bases separated the two germline ends. The CDR3 has 15 amino acids. The CDR3 DNA reads as TGTGCCAGCAGCGTAGGGGACGCTAGCGCCTACGAGCAGTACTTC. This gives the protein CASSVGDASAYEQYF.

This clone was seen a handful of times. The genes are TRBV11-1 and TRBJ1-4, with 7 bases that match TRBD1. Germline CDR1 SGHAT, CDR2 FQDESV (reference sequence). Trimming at V came to 7 bases and at J to 4 bases, leaving 12 bases not matched to a gene. The CDR3 consists of 16 residues. CDR3 loop: CASIREGAKGNEKLFF. CDR3 coding DNA: TGTGCCAGCATTCGGGAGGGGGCGAAGGGTAATGAAAAACTGTTTTTT.

CDR3: CASSDEGAFNYGYTF. The CDR3, as DNA: TGTGCCAGCAGTGACGAGGGGGCGTTTAACTATGGCTACACCTTC. The chain carries TRBV6-1 and TRBJ1-2, with 7 bases identical to TRBD1. Trimming cost V 3 bases and J 1 base; bases outside gene matches: 5. CDR1 MNHNS and CDR2 SASEGT come from the germline V gene. This CDR3 has 15 amino acids.

This clone was found a few times. The chain uses TRBV25-1 and TRBJ1-2, with D perhaps TRBD1 (5 bases). Germline V gene data show CDR1 as MGHDK and CDR2 as SYGVNS. Trimming took 2 bases from V and 6 from J, leaving 13 bases between them. The CDR3 covers 14 residues. The CDR3 region has the DNA TGTGCCAGCAGTGAAATGGACAAACCAGATGGCTACACCTTC. Translating it yields CASSEMDKPDGYTF.

The chain combines TRBV5-4 with TRBJ1-2; perhaps TRBD1 as D (6 bases). The CDR3 sequence is 13 residues long. CDR1 is SGHNT and CDR2 is YYREEE in the germline V gene (reference sequence). V was clipped by 3 bases and J by 8 bases, with 14 bases between them. The CDR3 DNA is TGTGCCAGCAGCTGGAAGGGGGAAAGGGGCTACACCTTC. Translated, it gives CASSWKGERGYTF.

The genes are TRBV19 and TRBJ2-7; 11 bases map to TRBD2. CDR3 length equals 15 residues. In germline, CDR1 is LNHDA, CDR2 SQIVND (reference sequence). V shed 5 bases, J shed 1 base, and the junction held 4 bases outside the gene matches. Written as DNA, the CDR3 is TGTGCCAGTAGTTCACTAGCGGGGGAGTCCTACGAGCAGTACTTC. Translation: CASSSLAGESYEQYF.

This clone was recorded a few times. The chain recombines TRBV9 with TRBJ1-1; D not certain. The CDR3 runs 13 residues. Trimming took 5 bases from V and 1 from J, leaving 9 bases between them. Germline CDR1 and CDR2: SGDLS and YYNGEE. The CDR3 coding sequence is TGTGCCAGCAGTATACGGGAGAACACTGAAGCTTTCTTT. It codes for CASSIRENTEAFF. Full variable domain (remainder filled in from reference TRBV9 and TRBJ1-1): DSGVTQTPKHLITATGQRVTLRCSPRSGDLSVYWYQQSLDQGLQFLIQYYNGEERAKGNILERFSAQQFPDLHSELNLSSLELGDSALYFCASSIRENTEAFFGQGTRLTVV.

The V gene is TRBV6-1, the J gene TRBJ1-6; 7 positions match TRBD1. The junction had 7 bases not matched to a gene; V was cut back by 1 base and J by 10 bases. The germline gives CDR1 MNHNS, CDR2 SASEGT. The CDR3 runs to 15 residues. The CDR3 here is CASSEGGRGSSPLHF. CDR3 sequence (DNA): TGTGCCAGCAGTGAAGGGGGCAGGGGGAGCTCACCCCTCCACTTT.

The chain recombines TRBV6-1 with TRBJ1-4; 8 nucleotides line up with TRBD1. Germline assignment: CDR1 MNHNS and CDR2 SASEGT. The junction had 9 bases not matched to a gene; V was cut back by 7 bases and J by 8 bases. The CDR3 contains 14 residues. CDR3 sequence (DNA): TGTGCCAGCACTAAGGACAGGGCAGGGGAAAAACTGTTTTTT. Translating it yields CASTKDRAGEKLFF.

This clone has only one observation. The chain has TRBV6-1 and TRBJ1-2; D call uncertain. The CDR3 length is 13 residues. Germline V gene data show CDR1 as MNHNS and CDR2 as SASEGT. Trimming took off 3 bases at V and 0 bases at J, with 5 bases between the two ends. CDR3 DNA: TGTGCCAGCAGTGACCAGACTAACTATGGCTACACCTTC. Translated, it gives CASSDQTNYGYTF.

This clone was seen a single time. The chain is built from TRBV7-6 and TRBJ2-7; D remains unclear. The germline gives CDR1 SGHVS, CDR2 FNYEAQ. With 3 bases removed from V and 0 bases from J, the gap between germline ends came to 9 bases. The CDR3 has 14 residues. CDR3 coding DNA: TGTGCCAGCAGCTTTCATGAGGCCTCCTACGAGCAGTACTTC. This encodes CASSFHEASYEQYF. The variable domain in full, with the rest retrieved from reference TRBV7-6 and TRBJ2-7, is GAGVSQSPRYKVTKRGQDVALRCDPISGHVSLYWYRQALGQGPEFLTYFNYEAQQDKSGLPNDRFSAERPEGSISTLTIQRTEQRDSAMYRCASSFHEASYEQYFGPGTRLTVT.

Only a few counts were recorded for this clone. J is TRBJ2-1 and V is TRBV15, with 9 bases matching TRBD2. The CDR3 extends over 14 amino acids. CDR1 LNHNV and CDR2 YYDKDF come from the germline V gene (reference sequence). Trimming cost V 2 bases and J 8 bases; bases outside gene matches: 4. CDR3 bases: TGTGCCACCAGCAGACTAGCGGGACTCGATGAGCAGTTCTTC. It yields the protein CATSRLAGLDEQFF.

This rearrangement joins TRBV5-1 to TRBJ2-7; 8 bases line up with TRBD1. Germline CDR1 reads SGHRS; CDR2 reads YFSETQ. The CDR3 totals 17 residues. With 3 bases clipped from V and 3 bases from J, the junction kept 14 bases outside the gene matches. CDR3 region: CASSSNTQGAANYEQYF. The CDR3 nucleotides read TGCGCCAGCAGCTCCAATACCCAGGGGGCTGCAAACTACGAGCAGTACTTC.

This chain uses TRBV28 with TRBJ2-2; tentative D call: TRBD1 (6 bases). This CDR3 is 22 amino acids long. From germline, CDR1 is MDHEN and CDR2 SYDVKM. Trimming left V 3 bases short and J 1 base short, with 30 bases between. The CDR3 DNA reads TGTGCCAGCAGTTTGCTAAGACCAAAGAGAGACGTGGACAGAAGGAACACCGGGGAGCTGTTTTTT. Protein sequence: CASSLLRPKRDVDRRNTGELFF.

CDR3 region: CASSEARGVGNIQYF. The DNA for the CDR3 is TGTGCCAGCAGTGAAGCGCGGGGGGTAGGAAACATTCAGTACTTC. The J gene is TRBJ2-4, the V gene TRBV6-1; 8 bases agree with TRBD2. The CDR3 extends over 15 amino acids. Germline V lookup: CDR1 MNHNS, CDR2 SASEGT. J was trimmed by 6 bases and V by 0 bases; bases with no gene match: 4.

The chain uses TRBV11-2 and TRBJ2-3; 9 positions agree with TRBD2. Losses at the gene ends were 1 base for V and 2 bases for J; bases not matched to a gene: 10. The CDR3 is 18 residues long. The germline gives CDR1 SGHAT, CDR2 FQNNGV. The CDR3 coding sequence is TGTGCCAGCAGCTTAGTATATGGCGGGGGGGAATTCACAGATACGCAGTATTTT. Amino acid sequence: CASSLVYGGGEFTDTQYF.

The V gene is TRBV11-2, the J gene TRBJ1-3; TRBD1 aligns across 7 bases. The trim removed 5 bases at V and 6 bases at J, leaving 10 bases unmatched. CDR3 size: 15 residues. Germline V lookup: CDR1 SGHAT, CDR2 FQNNGV. CDR3 in DNA: TGTGCCAGCAGCGGCAGGGGGACCCGTTTAAACACCATATATTTT. It is translated as CASSGRGTRLNTIYF.

This sequence joins TRBV7-6 and TRBJ1-1; D is ambiguous. V was cut by 1 base and J by 1 base, with 7 bases left in between. The germline gives CDR1 SGHVS, CDR2 FNYEAQ. The CDR3 covers 14 residues. CDR3 residues: CASSLETGNTEAFF. The CDR3 DNA reads TGTGCCAGCAGCTTAGAGACGGGGAACACTGAAGCTTTCTTT.

The chain is built from TRBV6-1 and TRBJ2-3, with a possible D match to TRBD2 (5 bases). V shed 7 bases and J shed 4 bases, with 18 bases lying between them. Germline loops: CDR1 MNHNS, CDR2 SASEGT. There are 15 residues in the CDR3. The CDR3 region is CASTLNGVAADTQYF. The CDR3 region has the DNA TGTGCCAGCACCCTAAACGGGGTCGCGGCAGATACGCAGTATTTT.

The chain combines TRBV27 with TRBJ1-4; D is ambiguous. Trimming pared 7 bases from V and 0 bases from J, leaving 12 bases between. The germline gives CDR1 MNHEY, CDR2 SMNVEV (reference sequence). There are 15 residues in the CDR3. CDR3 protein: CASTHRFATNEKLFF. CDR3 coding DNA: TGTGCCAGCACCCACCGGTTTGCAACTAATGAAAAACTGTTTTTT.

The J gene is TRBJ1-6, the V gene TRBV10-3; TRBD1 agrees at 11 bases. CDR1 ENHRY and CDR2 SYGVKD come from the germline V gene. This CDR3 has 15 amino acids. Germline trimming cut 6 bases from V and 6 bases from J; bases unmatched to any gene: 4. In nucleotides, the CDR3 is TGTGCCATCAGCCCCGGGACAGGGGGTAATTCACCCCTCCACTTT. It yields the protein CAISPGTGGNSPLHF.

This sequence joins TRBV27 and TRBJ1-1; D gene uncertain. This CDR3 region has 13 residues. CDR1 is MNHEY and CDR2 is SMNVEV in the germline V gene (reference sequence). The ends were cut back, 1 base at V and 5 bases at J, with 8 bases in the middle. The CDR3 sequence is CASSLFQYTEAFF. The DNA of the CDR3 is TGTGCCAGCAGTTTATTCCAGTATACTGAAGCTTTCTTT.

This clone was recorded once. The rearrangement uses TRBV6-6 and TRBJ1-1, with 10 bases matching TRBD1. The length of the CDR3 is 13 residues. The J segment lost 7 bases and the V segment lost 1 base, leaving 0 bases of the junction unmatched. Germline-derived CDR1 and CDR2 are MNHNY and SVGAGI (reference sequence). CDR3 DNA: TGTGCCAGCAGTTACTGGGACAGGGGTGAAGCTTTCTTT. Translating it yields CASSYWDRGEAFF.

This clone has just a few counts. The V call is TRBV9, the J call TRBJ2-2; the match to TRBD2 covers 12 bases. Trimming cost V 0 bases and J 5 bases; bases outside gene matches: 5. The CDR3 contains 17 residues. CDR1 is SGDLS and CDR2 is YYNGEE in the germline V gene. For the CDR3, the DNA is TGTGCCAGCAGCGTAGCTAGCGGGGGGGCGAGAACCGGGGAGCTGTTTTTT. As protein: CASSVASGGARTGELFF. Full variable domain (rest looked up from reference TRBV9 and TRBJ2-2): DSGVTQTPKHLITATGQRVTLRCSPRSGDLSVYWYQQSLDQGLQFLIQYYNGEERAKGNILERFSAQQFPDLHSELNLSSLELGDSALYFCASSVASGGARTGELFFGEGSRLTVL.

The chain is built from TRBV5-5 and TRBJ1-5; D gene unclear. V was shortened by 2 bases and J by 9 bases, with 18 bases between the two germline ends. The CDR3 length is 15 residues. Germline CDR1 SGHKS, CDR2 YYEKEE (reference sequence). The CDR3 spells CASSFLSRPAGPQHF. The DNA for the CDR3 is TGTGCCAGCAGCTTCCTCAGCAGGCCCGCCGGGCCCCAGCATTTT.

To note about this clone: At the DNA level, this CDR3 is encoded by other sequences in the same sample as well. This chain links TRBV5-1 with TRBJ2-5, with 12 bases lining up with TRBD2. Trimming at V came to 2 bases and at J to 5 bases, leaving 7 bases not matched to a gene. Germline lookup yields CDR1 SGHRS and CDR2 YFSETQ. The CDR3 totals 16 residues. The chain's CDR3 is CASSFRLAGGRETQYF. CDR3 in DNA: TGCGCCAGCAGCTTCCGCCTAGCGGGGGGGCGTGAGACCCAGTACTTC.